Shown below are 7 T cell receptor beta chains from a single sample sequenced in a study of T cell responses to AZD1222 COVID-19 vaccine. Sequencing used immunoSEQ multiplex PCR; TCRdb keeps in-frame clones, though not all of them. The repertoire includes about 120,000 clones, around 90% of them detected once, and 1.5% to 2% sits in the top ten. The material sequenced was peripheral blood, taken on day 0 of AZD1222 vaccination. The source of these receptors is an adult in good health.

The chain uses TRBV3-1 (or the pseudogene TRBV3-2) and TRBJ2-7; the D gene could be TRBD1 or TRBD2 (5 bases each). V was clipped by 0 bases and J by 0 bases, with 12 bases between them. The CDR3 runs to 16 residues. Germline V gene lookup returns CDR1 LGHDT and CDR2 YNNKEL (reference sequence). The CDR3 bases are TGTGCCAGCAGCCAAGATGGGGCGGGTTCCTCCTACGAGCAGTACTTC. Translated, it gives CASSQDGAGSSYEQYF.

The CDR3 is CASSPAERAFF. The DNA of the CDR3 is TGTGCCAGCAGCCCCGCCGAGCGAGCTTTCTTT. The V call is TRBV7-9, the J call TRBJ1-1, with D uncertain. Trimming took off 5 bases at V and 10 bases at J, with 11 bases between the two ends. Germline CDR1 is SEHNR and CDR2 is FQNEAQ (reference sequence). This CDR3 contains 11 residues.

V is TRBV7-2 and J is TRBJ2-7; 8 bases fit TRBD1. Germline CDR1 and CDR2: SGHTA and FQGNSA. The CDR3 totals 14 residues. Trimming took 5 bases from V and 4 from J; bases not matched to a gene: 7. CDR3 nucleotide sequence: TGTGCCAGCAGCCCCTCCAGGGGGCCTTACGAGCAGTACTTC. This gives the protein CASSPSRGPYEQYF.

The chain uses TRBV7-8 and TRBJ1-5; tentatively, D is TRBD1 (5 bases). Germline V gene lookup returns CDR1 SGHVS and CDR2 FQNEAQ. Deletions cut 4 bases from V and 0 bases from J, with 22 bases between. The CDR3 totals 19 residues. The CDR3 sequence: CASSSLGRQKLNSNQPQHF. For the CDR3, the DNA is TGTGCCAGCAGCTCCCTGGGACGACAGAAGCTGAATAGCAATCAGCCCCAGCATTTT.

J is TRBJ1-2 and V is TRBV3-1 (or the pseudogene TRBV3-2); 8 bases map to TRBD1. The CDR3 is 14 amino acids. CDR1 and CDR2 (germline): LGHDT, YNNKEL (reference sequence). The V gene end was trimmed by 0 bases and the J gene end by 7 bases; junction bases not matched to a gene: 4. The CDR3: CASSQDRGRGGYTF. For the CDR3, the DNA is TGTGCCAGCAGCCAAGACAGGGGGCGAGGTGGCTACACCTTC.

V and J are TRBV6-5 and TRBJ1-1; D remains ambiguous. V was pared by 2 bases and J by 2 bases, with 15 bases between. Germline V gene sequence: CDR1 MNHEY, CDR2 SVGAGI. There are 16 residues in the CDR3. The CDR3 DNA reads TGTGCCAGCAGTTACGAATTTCCGGGGTCAAACACTGAAGCTTTCTTT. Translated, it gives CASSYEFPGSNTEAFF.

V usage is TRBV7-8 and J usage is TRBJ2-7, with D possibly TRBD1 on 6 matching bases. The CDR3 runs to 15 residues. The germline V gene encodes CDR1 SGHVS and CDR2 FQNEAQ. V was cut by 5 bases and J by 0 bases, with 14 bases left in between. The CDR3 DNA is TGTGCCAGCAGCCCGACAGGCAGACCCTCCTACGAGCAGTACTTC. This sequence encodes CASSPTGRPSYEQYF.